This entry is about one T cell receptor beta chain. The data stem from a study of blood T cell repertoires in COVID-19. As for the study in general: Researchers got acute and convalescent COVID-19 samples from the United States, Italy and Spain. Sources were T cells, B-cell-depleted T cells, or PBMCs; the material itself was cDNA or gDNA.

Authors' processing steps: Cell counts per sample came from amplifying reference gene primers. Libraries were prepared by immunoSEQ multiplex PCR; TCRdb keeps only in-frame clonotypes and omits some of them. V and J calls and clone size follow that table, whereas D and trimming were derived from the DNA. The sample lists tens of thousands of clones; about nine tenths were seen once. The CDR3 has 15 residues. Germline V gene sequence: CDR1 MNHEY, CDR2 SVGAGI. Between the trimmed V and J ends, which lost 6 bases and 6 bases, there was a span of 18 bases. Sequencing input: peripheral blood. This sequence was found in a human donor in a cohort sampled during active COVID-19. The chain combines TRBV6-5 with TRBJ2-1; tentatively, D is TRBD1 (6 bases). The DNA of the CDR3 is TGTGCCAGCAGGGGAAGGGGGAAAAACATCAATGAGCAGTTCTTC. This sequence encodes CASRGRGKNINEQFF.